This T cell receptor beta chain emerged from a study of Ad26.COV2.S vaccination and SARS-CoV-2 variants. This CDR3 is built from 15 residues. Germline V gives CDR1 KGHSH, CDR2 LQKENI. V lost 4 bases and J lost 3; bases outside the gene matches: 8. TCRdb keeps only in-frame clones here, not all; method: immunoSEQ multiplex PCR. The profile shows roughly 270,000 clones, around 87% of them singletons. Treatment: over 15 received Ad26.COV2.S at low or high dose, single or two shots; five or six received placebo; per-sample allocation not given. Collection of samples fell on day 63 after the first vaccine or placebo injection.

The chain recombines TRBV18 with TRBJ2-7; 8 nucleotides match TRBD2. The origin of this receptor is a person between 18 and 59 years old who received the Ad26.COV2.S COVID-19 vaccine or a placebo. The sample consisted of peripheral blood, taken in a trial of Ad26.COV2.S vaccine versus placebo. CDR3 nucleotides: TGTGCCAGCTCACGAGAAACGGGGGGGCTCTACGAGCAGTACTTC. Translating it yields CASSRETGGLYEQYF. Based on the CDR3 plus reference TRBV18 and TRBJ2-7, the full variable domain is NAGVMQNPRHLVRRRGQEARLRCSPMKGHSHVYWYRQLPEEGLKFMVYLQKENIIDESGMPKERFSAEFPKEGPSILRIQQVVRGDSAAYFCASSRETGGLYEQYFGPGTRLTVT.